This passage covers 21 T cell receptor beta chains from one sample sequenced in a study of T cell repertoires in cytomegalovirus infection (dated by TCRdb to the late 2010s). Data came from an Illumina HiSeq 1500. TCRdb trimmed the raw reads at Q25, called clones with MiXCR and kept productive beta chains. Rows merge per CDR3 protein into single entries with the most common DNA and genes. This sample holds a few hundred thousand distinct CDR3 sequences; 15% to 20% were observed only once. In total, the top ten clones hold around 9.3% of the sample. Input material: PBMCs. The receptor set was obtained from a human donor in good health (CMV status not recorded). Some clones in this sample may be carry-over from other donors' samples.

The V gene is TRBV12-3 or TRBV12-4, the J gene TRBJ1-2; the D gene is possibly TRBD1 (6 bases). There are 15 residues in the CDR3. Trimming cost V 2 bases and J 8 bases, with 18 bases left between them. As DNA, the CDR3 is TGTGCCAGCAGTTTACGGACAGCCCTAGAACAGGGCTACACCTTC. Amino acid sequence: CASSLRTALEQGYTF.

The gene calls are TRBV20-1 and TRBJ2-7; TRBD2 is a possible D gene (5 bases). Between the trimmed V and J ends, which lost 1 base and 0 bases, there was a span of 7 bases. Germline V gene data show CDR1 as DFQATT and CDR2 as SNEGSKA (reference sequence). The CDR3 runs 13 residues. CDR3 protein: CSARVASSYEQYF. The CDR3 region has the DNA TGCAGTGCTAGAGTAGCGTCCTCCTACGAGCAGTACTTC.

This clonotype was counted at least ten times. The chain is built from TRBV7-2 and TRBJ1-1, with no clear D. V dropped 0 bases and J dropped 2 bases, with 7 bases sitting between them. CDR1 is SGHTA, CDR2 FQGNSA, per germline. This CDR3 has 14 amino acids. CDR3: CASSLAWKNTEAFF. The CDR3 bases are TGTGCCAGCAGCTTAGCCTGGAAAAACACTGAAGCTTTCTTT. The complete variable domain, with remaining parts taken from reference TRBV7-2 and TRBJ1-1, reads GAGVSQSPSNKVTEKGKDVELRCDPISGHTALYWYRQSLGQGLEFLIYFQGNSAPDKSGLPSDRFSAERTGGSVSTLTIQRTQQEDSAVYLCASSLAWKNTEAFFGQGTRLTVV.

This clonotype was seen repeatedly, ten times or more. The V gene is TRBV4-1, the J gene TRBJ1-4; 7 bases map to TRBD1. The germline V gene has CDR1 MGHRA and CDR2 YSYEKL. The CDR3 is 15 residues long. V shed 1 base and J 5 bases; nucleotides not matched to a gene: 4. The CDR3 nucleotides read TGCGCCAGCAGCCAAGCGGGACAGCCAAATGAAAAACTGTTTTTT. It codes for CASSQAGQPNEKLFF.

V usage is TRBV5-1 and J usage is TRBJ1-1, with TRBD1 matching over 7 bases. Germline V CDR1 and CDR2: SGHRS, YFSETQ. The J segment lost 0 bases and the V segment lost 3 bases, leaving 8 bases of the junction unmatched. The CDR3 has 16 amino acids. CDR3 protein: CASSSGWDSLNTEAFF. In DNA form, the CDR3 reads TGCGCCAGCAGCTCGGGGTGGGACAGTTTGAACACTGAAGCTTTCTTT.

V gene TRBV29-1 combines with J gene TRBJ2-5, with D perhaps assigned TRBD1 or TRBD2 (5 bases each). Germline assignment: CDR1 SQVTM and CDR2 ANQGSEA. V lost 4 bases and J lost 0, with 12 bases in between. The CDR3 spans 14 residues. CDR3 sequence: CSVGDEGDQETQYF. The DNA for the CDR3 is TGCAGCGTTGGGGACGAAGGGGACCAAGAGACCCAGTACTTC. The whole variable domain, filled in from reference TRBV29-1 and TRBJ2-5, reads SAVISQKPSRDICQRGTSLTIQCQVDSQVTMMFWYRQQPGQSLTLIATANQGSEATYESGFVIDKFPISRPNLTFSTLTVSNMSPEDSSIYLCSVGDEGDQETQYFGPGTRLLVL.

The sample holds many counts of this clonotype. V gene TRBV10-3 combines with J gene TRBJ1-5; D uncertain. This CDR3 is built from 14 residues. CDR1 is ENHRY and CDR2 is SYGVKD in the germline V gene. The V and J ends lost 2 bases and 5 bases respectively, with 10 bases between them. CDR3 loop: CAISERVIDQPQHF. CDR3 in DNA: TGTGCCATCAGTGAGAGGGTCATAGATCAGCCCCAGCATTTT.

This clonotype turned up a few times. The V call is TRBV7-2, the J call TRBJ1-5; 8 nucleotides line up with TRBD1. CDR1 SGHTA and CDR2 FQGNSA come from the germline V gene. J was trimmed by 7 bases and V by 4 bases; bases with no gene match: 6. There are 14 residues in the CDR3. In nucleotides, the CDR3 is TGTGCCAGCAGCTCAAGGACAGGGCAACAGCCCCAGCATTTT. Translation: CASSSRTGQQPQHF.

This clonotype was recorded at least ten times. The J gene is TRBJ1-1, the V gene TRBV7-2; a possible D gene is TRBD1 (6 bases). The V gene's germline CDR1 is SGHTA and CDR2 FQGNSA. With 5 bases removed from V and 11 bases from J, the gap between germline ends came to 18 bases. The CDR3 runs to 13 residues. The CDR3 DNA reads as TGTGCCAGCAGCGTTGGACAGAGGGAGAAGGCTTTCTTT. The encoded protein is CASSVGQREKAFF.

This clonotype has just a few counts. The chain has TRBV30 and TRBJ1-1; D gene unclear. Trimming left V 4 bases short and J 5 bases short, with 14 bases between. This CDR3 is 13 amino acids long. Per germline, CDR1 GTSNPN and CDR2 SVGIG (reference sequence). In DNA, the CDR3 is TGTGCCTGGACCCTGATGGTGAGGACTGAAGCTTTCTTT. Encoded protein: CAWTLMVRTEAFF.

This clonotype was seen repeatedly, ten times or more. V and J are TRBV7-9 and TRBJ1-4; the D is unclear. The CDR3 loop spans 12 amino acids. V was clipped by 4 bases and J by 10 bases, with 10 bases between them. CDR1 SEHNR and CDR2 FQNEAQ come from the germline V gene (reference sequence). The CDR3 here is CASSSRLVKLFF. CDR3 nucleotide sequence: TGTGCCAGCAGCTCCCGACTAGTAAAACTGTTTTTT.

As DNA, the CDR3 is TGCAGCGTTGGAAAAGGGGGGAATGAAAAACTGTTTTTT. This sequence encodes CSVGKGGNEKLFF. V and J are TRBV29-1 and TRBJ1-4; D might be TRBD1 (6 bases). The CDR3 length is 13 residues. Per germline, CDR1 SQVTM and CDR2 ANQGSEA. V was trimmed by 4 bases and J by 5 bases, leaving 11 bases between them.

The table lists this clonotype with many counts. The chain uses TRBV7-2 and TRBJ2-5; perhaps D is TRBD1 or TRBD2 (5 bases each). V lost 5 bases and J lost 3, with 22 bases in between. Germline V gene sequence: CDR1 SGHTA, CDR2 FQGNSA. CDR3 length equals 17 residues. The CDR3 DNA reads as TGTGCCAGCAGCCCAGTGGGACGGTCCTCAGCTAAAGAGACCCAGTACTTC. It yields the protein CASSPVGRSSAKETQYF. The variable domain in full, with the rest retrieved from reference TRBV7-2 and TRBJ2-5, is GAGVSQSPSNKVTEKGKDVELRCDPISGHTALYWYRQSLGQGLEFLIYFQGNSAPDKSGLPSDRFSAERTGGSVSTLTIQRTQQEDSAVYLCASSPVGRSSAKETQYFGPGTRLLVL.

This clonotype occurred a few times. The CDR3 sequence: CASSLAGPRANYGYTF. The CDR3 nucleotides read TGTGCCAGCAGCTTAGCGGGGCCAAGGGCTAACTATGGCTACACCTTC. V gene TRBV7-6 combines with J gene TRBJ1-2; D might be TRBD1 (5 bases). Looked up from germline, CDR1 is SGHVS and CDR2 is FNYEAQ. V shed 0 bases and J shed 0 bases, with 11 bases lying between them. CDR3 length: 16 residues. The full variable domain, its missing parts supplied by reference TRBV7-6 and TRBJ1-2, is GAGVSQSPRYKVTKRGQDVALRCDPISGHVSLYWYRQALGQGPEFLTYFNYEAQQDKSGLPNDRFSAERPEGSISTLTIQRTEQRDSAMYRCASSLAGPRANYGYTFGSGTRLTVV.

A few counts support this clonotype. The V gene is TRBV4-1, the J gene TRBJ1-2; D is possibly TRBD1 (5 bases). Between the trimmed V and J ends, which lost 0 bases and 14 bases, there was a span of 22 bases. Looked up from germline, CDR1 is MGHRA and CDR2 is YSYEKL. The CDR3 runs to 15 residues. The CDR3 coding sequence is TGCGCCAGCAGCCAAGATGTTTCGAGAGACAGACCAGAGACCTTC. Amino acids: CASSQDVSRDRPETF.

This clonotype showed up just a few times. The rearrangement joins TRBV5-1 to TRBJ2-5; the D is unclear. Germline loops: CDR1 SGHRS, CDR2 YFSETQ. CDR3 length: 13 residues. Trimming left V 5 bases short and J 2 bases short, with 10 bases between. CDR3 bases: TGCGCCAGCAGTAGGTCCCGTCAAGAGACCCAGTACTTC. It yields the protein CASSRSRQETQYF.

To note about this clonotype: The junction differs from germline at one of its ends, possibly a read error. The chain couples TRBV4-3 to TRBJ2-1; tentative D call: TRBD2 (6 bases). The CDR3 sequence is 16 residues long. CDR1 and CDR2 (germline): LGHNA, YSLEER. The CDR3, as DNA: TGCGCCAGCAGCCAAGTCCCCGGGAGCTCCCACAATGAGCAGTTCTTC. It yields the protein CASSQVPGSSHNEQFF.

This clonotype was seen repeatedly, ten times or more. The rearrangement uses TRBV5-4 and TRBJ2-3, with 8 positions matching TRBD1. V lost 3 bases and J lost 3; bases outside the gene matches: 9. Germline lookup yields CDR1 SGHNT and CDR2 YYREEE (reference sequence). The CDR3 totals 16 residues. The DNA of the CDR3 is TGTGCCAGCAGCTCTGGGGCAGGGGGCGGGACAGATACGCAGTATTTT. Its protein product is CASSSGAGGGTDTQYF. The complete variable domain, with remaining parts taken from reference TRBV5-4 and TRBJ2-3, reads ETGVTQSPTHLIKTRGQQVTLRCSSQSGHNTVSWYQQALGQGPQFIFQYYREEENGRGNFPPRFSGLQFPNYSSELNVNALELDDSALYLCASSSGAGGGTDTQYFGPGTRLTVL.

The chain uses TRBV19 and TRBJ2-7; D could derive from TRBD1 or TRBD2 (5 bases each). The CDR3 contains 14 residues. Germline V gene lookup returns CDR1 LNHDA and CDR2 SQIVND (reference sequence). V dropped 5 bases and J dropped 2 bases, with 13 bases sitting between them. The CDR3, as DNA: TGTGCCAGTAGTCCTACGGGACGGCCCTACGAGCAGTACTTC. It specifies CASSPTGRPYEQYF.

This clonotype was counted many times. CDR3 DNA: TGTGCCAGCAGTGGGGGCACCGGCGGGGAGACCCAGTACTTC. Its translation: CASSGGTGGETQYF. The chain recombines TRBV6-1 with TRBJ2-5; the D gene could be TRBD1 or TRBD2 (5 bases each). Between the trimmed V and J ends, which lost 4 bases and 5 bases, there was a span of 14 bases. CDR3 length: 14 residues. Germline CDR1 and CDR2: MNHNS and SASEGT.

CDR3 sequence reads: CASRGLAIVYEQFF. The CDR3 nucleotides read TGTGCCAGCCGGGGACTAGCAATTGTCTATGAGCAGTTCTTC. The V call is TRBV12-3 or TRBV12-4, the J call TRBJ2-1; 9 positions match TRBD2. There are 14 residues in the CDR3. The V segment lost 8 bases and the J segment 8 bases; nucleotides outside the gene matches: 10.